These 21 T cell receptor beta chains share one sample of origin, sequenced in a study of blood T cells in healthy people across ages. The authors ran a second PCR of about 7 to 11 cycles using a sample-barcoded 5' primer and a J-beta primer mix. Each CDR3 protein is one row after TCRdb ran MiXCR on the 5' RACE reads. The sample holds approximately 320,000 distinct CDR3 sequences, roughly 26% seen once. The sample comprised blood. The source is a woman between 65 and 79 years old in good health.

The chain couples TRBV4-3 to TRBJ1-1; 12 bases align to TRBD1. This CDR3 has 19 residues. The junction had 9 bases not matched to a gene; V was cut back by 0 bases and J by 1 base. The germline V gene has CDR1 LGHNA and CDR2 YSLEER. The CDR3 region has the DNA TGCGCCAGCAGCCAAGATCCCGGGACAGGGGGCGGTCGGAACACTGAAGCTTTCTTT. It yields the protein CASSQDPGTGGGRNTEAFF.

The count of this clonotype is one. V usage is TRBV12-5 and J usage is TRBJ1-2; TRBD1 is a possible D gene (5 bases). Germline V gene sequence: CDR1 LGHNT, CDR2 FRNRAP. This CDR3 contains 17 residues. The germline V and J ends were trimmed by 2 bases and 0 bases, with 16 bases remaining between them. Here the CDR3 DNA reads TGTGCTAGTGGTTTGTTCCCGGCAGGGCAAGCTAACTATGGCTACACCTTC. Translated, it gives CASGLFPAGQANYGYTF.

CDR3 protein: CASSEPGLATKIYEQYF. CDR3 nucleotides: TGTGCCAGCAGTGAACCGGGACTAGCGACTAAAATCTACGAGCAGTACTTC. The rearrangement links TRBV25-1 to TRBJ2-7; 10 bases match TRBD2. The CDR3 sequence is 17 residues long. CDR1 and CDR2 from the germline V gene are MGHDK and SYGVNS. Unmatched junction bases numbered 10, after V lost 2 bases and J lost 3 bases.

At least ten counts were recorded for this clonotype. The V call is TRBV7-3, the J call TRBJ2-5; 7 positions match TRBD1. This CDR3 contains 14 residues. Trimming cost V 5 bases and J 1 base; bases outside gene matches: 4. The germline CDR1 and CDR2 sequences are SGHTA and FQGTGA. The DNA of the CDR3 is TGTGCCAGCAGCCCAGACAGGGCCCAAGAGACCCAGTACTTC. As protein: CASSPDRAQETQYF.

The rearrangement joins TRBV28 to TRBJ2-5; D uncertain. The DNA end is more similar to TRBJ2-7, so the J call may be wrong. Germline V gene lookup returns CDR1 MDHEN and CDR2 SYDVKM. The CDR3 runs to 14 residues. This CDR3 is CASTPPGGSYEQYF. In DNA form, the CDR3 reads TGTGCCAGCACCCCTCCCGGTGGCAGCTACGAGCAGTACTTC.

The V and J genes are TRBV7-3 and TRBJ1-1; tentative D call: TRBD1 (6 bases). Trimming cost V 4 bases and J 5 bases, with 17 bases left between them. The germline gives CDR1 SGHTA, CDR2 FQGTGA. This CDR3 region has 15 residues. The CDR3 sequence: CASSYSGRGETEAFF. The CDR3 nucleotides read TGTGCCAGCAGCTACTCCGGAAGGGGGGAGACTGAAGCTTTCTTT.

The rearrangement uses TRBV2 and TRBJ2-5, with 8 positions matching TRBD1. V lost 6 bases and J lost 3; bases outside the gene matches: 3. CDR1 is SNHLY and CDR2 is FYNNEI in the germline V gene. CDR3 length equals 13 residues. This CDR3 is CASRPQGEETQYF. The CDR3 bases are TGTGCCAGCAGACCACAGGGGGAAGAGACCCAGTACTTC.

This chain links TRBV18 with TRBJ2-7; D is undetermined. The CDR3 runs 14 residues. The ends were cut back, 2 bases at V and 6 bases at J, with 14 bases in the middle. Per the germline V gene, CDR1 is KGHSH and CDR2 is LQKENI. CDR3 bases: TGTGCCAGCTCACCAAAGAACAGTCAATTCGAGCAGTACTTC. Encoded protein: CASSPKNSQFEQYF.

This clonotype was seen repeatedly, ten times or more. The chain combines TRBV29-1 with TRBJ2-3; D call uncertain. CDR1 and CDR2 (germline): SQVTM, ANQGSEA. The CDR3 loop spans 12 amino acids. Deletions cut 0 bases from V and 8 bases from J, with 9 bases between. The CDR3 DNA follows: TGCAGCGTTGAAGATTTCGCCCCTACGCAGTATTTT. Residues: CSVEDFAPTQYF.

The CDR3 DNA sequence: TGTGCCAGCTCACCGACAGGGAACACCGGGGAGCTGTTTTTT. Its protein is CASSPTGNTGELFF. The rearrangement uses TRBV18 and TRBJ2-2, with D tentatively TRBD1 (6 bases). With 3 bases removed from V and 1 base from J, the gap between germline ends came to 6 bases. This CDR3 region has 14 residues. Germline CDR1 KGHSH, CDR2 LQKENI.

CDR3 coding DNA: TGCAGTGCTAGCCCCCGAGCGGGAGAGTACTACGAGCAGTACTTC. This translates into CSASPRAGEYYEQYF. This chain uses TRBV20-1 with TRBJ2-7, with 8 bases fitting TRBD2. CDR3 length equals 15 residues. Per the germline V gene, CDR1 is DFQATT and CDR2 is SNEGSKA (reference sequence). After removal of 3 bases from V and 3 bases from J, the junction contained 10 bases not matched to a gene.

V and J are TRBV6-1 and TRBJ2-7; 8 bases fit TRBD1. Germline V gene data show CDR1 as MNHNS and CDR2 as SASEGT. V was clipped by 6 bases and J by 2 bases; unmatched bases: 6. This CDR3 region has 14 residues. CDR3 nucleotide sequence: TGTGCCAGCAGATGGGACAGGACCACCTACGAGCAGTACTTC. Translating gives CASRWDRTTYEQYF.

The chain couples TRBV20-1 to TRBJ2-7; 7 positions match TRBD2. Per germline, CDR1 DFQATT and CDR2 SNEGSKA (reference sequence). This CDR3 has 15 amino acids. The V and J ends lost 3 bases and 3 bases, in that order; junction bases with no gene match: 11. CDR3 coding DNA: TGCAGTGCTAGTCCCCCCCGGAGCGGGAACTACGAGCAGTACTTC. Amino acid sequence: CSASPPRSGNYEQYF.

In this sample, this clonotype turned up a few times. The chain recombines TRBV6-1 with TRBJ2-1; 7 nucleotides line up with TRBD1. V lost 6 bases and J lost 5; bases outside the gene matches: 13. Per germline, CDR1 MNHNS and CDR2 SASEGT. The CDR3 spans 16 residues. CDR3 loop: CASSPRQGTKNNEQFF. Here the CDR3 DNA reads TGTGCCAGCAGCCCGAGACAGGGAACTAAAAACAATGAGCAGTTCTTC.

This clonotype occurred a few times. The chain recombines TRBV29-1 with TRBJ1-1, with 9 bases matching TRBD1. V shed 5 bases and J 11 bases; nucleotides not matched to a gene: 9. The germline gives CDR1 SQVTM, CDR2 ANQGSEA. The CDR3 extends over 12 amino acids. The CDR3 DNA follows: TGCAGCGTTCGTAGACAGGGGGATCGCGCTTTCTTT. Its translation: CSVRRQGDRAFF.

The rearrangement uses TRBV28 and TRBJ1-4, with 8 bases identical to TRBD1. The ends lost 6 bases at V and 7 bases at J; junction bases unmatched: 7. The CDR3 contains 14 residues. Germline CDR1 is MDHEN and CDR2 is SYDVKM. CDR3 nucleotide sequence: TGTGCCAGCAGGAACAGGGGGTCTACTGAAAAACTGTTTTTT. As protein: CASRNRGSTEKLFF.

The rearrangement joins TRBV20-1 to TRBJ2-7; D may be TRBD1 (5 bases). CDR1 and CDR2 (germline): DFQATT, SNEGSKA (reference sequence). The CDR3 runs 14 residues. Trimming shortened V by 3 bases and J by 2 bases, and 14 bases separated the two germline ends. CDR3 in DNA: TGCAGTGCTAGGGCGGACAATCCCCCCTACGAGCAGTACTTC. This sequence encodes CSARADNPPYEQYF.

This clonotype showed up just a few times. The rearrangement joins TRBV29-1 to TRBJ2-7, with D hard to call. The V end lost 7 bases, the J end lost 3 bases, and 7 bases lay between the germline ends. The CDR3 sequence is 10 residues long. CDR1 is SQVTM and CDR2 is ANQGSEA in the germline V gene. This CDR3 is CSALDYEQYF. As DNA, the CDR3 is TGCAGCGCCCTAGACTACGAGCAGTACTTC.

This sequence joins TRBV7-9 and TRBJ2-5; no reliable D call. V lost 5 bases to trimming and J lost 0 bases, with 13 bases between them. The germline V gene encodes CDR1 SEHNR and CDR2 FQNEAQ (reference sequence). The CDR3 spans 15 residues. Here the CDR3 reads CASSLEVGYQETQYF. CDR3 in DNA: TGTGCCAGCAGCCTCGAGGTCGGGTACCAAGAGACCCAGTACTTC.

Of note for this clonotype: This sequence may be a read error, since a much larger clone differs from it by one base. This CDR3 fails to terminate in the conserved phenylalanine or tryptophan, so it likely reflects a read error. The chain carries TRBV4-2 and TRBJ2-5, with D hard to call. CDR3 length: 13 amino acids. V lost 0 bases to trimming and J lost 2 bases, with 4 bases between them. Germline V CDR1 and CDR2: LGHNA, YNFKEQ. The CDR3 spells CASSQESQETQYL. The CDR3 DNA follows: TGTGCCAGCAGCCAAGAAAGTCAAGAGACCCAGTACCTC.

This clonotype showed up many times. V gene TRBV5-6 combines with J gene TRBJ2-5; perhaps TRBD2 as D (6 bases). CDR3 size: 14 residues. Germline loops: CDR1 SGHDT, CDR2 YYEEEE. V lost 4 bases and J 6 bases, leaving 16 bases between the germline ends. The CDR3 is CASSTQGGEKTQYF. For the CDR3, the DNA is TGTGCCAGCAGCACCCAGGGAGGAGAAAAGACCCAGTACTTC.